A selection of T cell receptor beta chains follows, all from one sample in a study of blood T cell repertoires in COVID-19. Generated by immunoSEQ multiplex PCR, the TCRdb table keeps only in-frame clones and is missing some. The sample includes about 120,000 clones, almost 85% seen only once; the top ten take around 7.5%. The sequenced sample consisted of peripheral blood. All receptors derive from a man between 65 and 85 years old with active or convalescent COVID-19. CDR3s include the opening cysteine and the closing phenylalanine or tryptophan. The D gene is left open where the match is weak. The size field is filled for only some rows; it gives once, few, many or a size class.

CASSQSGQGQGYTF,TGTGCCAGCAGCCAATCGGGACAGGGTCAAGGCTACACCTTC,TRBD1,TRBV7-2,.,TRBJ1-2
CASSMSGSTDTQYF,TGTGCCAGCAGTATGAGCGGGAGCACAGATACGCAGTATTTT,.,TRBV7-8,.,TRBJ2-3
CASSATGTSYNEQFF,TGTGCCAGCAGCGCGACAGGGACCTCCTACAATGAGCAGTTCTTC,TRBD1,TRBV5-6,.,TRBJ2-1
CASSYSGGGGETQYF,TGTGCCAGCAGTTACTCGGGAGGGGGTGGAGAGACCCAGTACTTC,.,TRBV6-5,.,TRBJ2-5
CASSNGEGRRNQPQHF,TGTGCCAGTAGTAACGGGGAGGGTCGGCGCAATCAGCCCCAGCATTTT,.,TRBV19,.,TRBJ1-5
CASSNTRVHRGPGNTIYF,TGTGCCAGCAGCAATACCCGGGTCCACAGGGGGCCGGGAAACACCATATATTTT,TRBD1,TRBV11-2,once,TRBJ1-3
CASSQDDRGEQYF,TGTGCCAGCAGCCAAGATGATAGGGGCGAGCAGTACTTC,.,TRBV3-1/TRBV3-2,.,TRBJ2-7
CASSRGLDSPYGYTF,TGTGCCAGCAGTAGGGGACTAGACAGTCCCTATGGCTACACCTTC,.,TRBV2,.,TRBJ1-2
CASGLPTGTGVGYGYTF,TGTGCTAGTGGTCTTCCCACCGGGACAGGGGTAGGCTATGGCTACACCTTC,TRBD1,TRBV12-5,once,TRBJ1-2
CASSRISTGNTGELFF,TGTGCCAGCAGCCGAATATCTACAGGGAACACCGGGGAGCTGTTTTTT,.,TRBV7-3,.,TRBJ2-2
CASRKRWGSSTGELFF,TGTGCCAGCAGGAAAAGATGGGGCAGTTCGACCGGGGAGCTGTTTTTT,.,TRBV21-1,.,TRBJ2-2
CASSLLGAPGQFF,TGTGCCAGCAGCTTACTGGGGGCCCCCGGGCAGTTCTTC,.,TRBV5-4,few,TRBJ2-1
CASSFDRGTFF,TGTGCCAGCAGTTTCGATAGGGGAACTTTCTTT,.,TRBV28,.,TRBJ1-1
CASSNVSEGAYEQYF,TGTGCCAGCAGCAACGTCTCGGAGGGTGCCTACGAGCAGTACTTC,.,TRBV21-1,.,TRBJ2-7
CASSQDFWTGGGGYTF,TGCGCCAGCAGCCAAGATTTTTGGACAGGGGGCGGTGGCTACACCTTC,TRBD1,TRBV4-3,.,TRBJ1-2
CASSLAQRGQGGSGYTF,TGTGCCAGCAGCTTAGCTCAGAGAGGGCAAGGGGGCAGTGGCTACACCTTC,TRBD1,TRBV7-8,.,TRBJ1-2
CAITPGLAGGAGEQYF,TGTGCCATCACTCCGGGACTAGCGGGAGGGGCGGGCGAGCAGTACTTC,TRBD2,TRBV10-3,.,TRBJ2-7
CASSPVSSGTGSGELFF,TGCGCCAGCAGCCCTGTTTCGTCGGGGACAGGGAGCGGGGAGCTGTTTTTT,TRBD1,TRBV5-1,.,TRBJ2-2
CASSYAGANYGYTF,TGTGCCAGCAGTTACGCAGGGGCTAACTATGGCTACACCTTC,.,TRBV6-5,.,TRBJ1-2
CASSWTSGKEGTDTQYF,TGTGCCAGCAGCTGGACTAGCGGGAAAGAGGGCACAGATACGCAGTATTTT,TRBD2,TRBV7-2,.,TRBJ2-3
CASSQELASLHNEQFF,TGTGCCAGCAGCCAAGAATTAGCTTCTCTCCACAATGAGCAGTTCTTC,.,TRBV3-1/TRBV3-2,.,TRBJ2-1
CASSVQGSQETQYF,TGTGCCAGCAGCGTACAGGGGTCTCAAGAGACCCAGTACTTC,TRBD1,TRBV7-3,.,TRBJ2-5
CASSLTREYTDTQYF,TGTGCCAGCAGCTTAACGAGAGAATACACAGATACGCAGTATTTT,.,TRBV7-3,.,TRBJ2-3
CASSDTGGTETQYF,TGTGCCAGTAGTGATACGGGGGGCACAGAGACCCAGTACTTC,.,TRBV19,.,TRBJ2-5
CASSTSGQGNTEAFF,TGTGCCAGCAGCACTAGTGGACAGGGGAACACTGAAGCTTTCTTT,TRBD1,TRBV11-3,.,TRBJ1-1
CASSYRLAGAIKFQETQYF,TGTGCCAGCAGTTACCGTCTAGCGGGAGCAATTAAATTCCAAGAGACCCAGTACTTC,TRBD2,TRBV6-2/TRBV6-3,.,TRBJ2-5
CASSPGQGKVDF,TGTGCCAGCAGCCCCGGACAGGGCAAAGTGGATTTT,TRBD1,TRBV11-3,.,TRBJ2-3
CASTWGTGDGYTF,TGTGCCAGCACCTGGGGGACAGGGGACGGCTACACCTTC,TRBD1,TRBV12-3/TRBV12-4,.,TRBJ1-2
CASSPLDRPGYTF,TGTGCCAGCTCACCCCTGGACAGACCCGGCTACACCTTC,.,TRBV18,.,TRBJ1-2
CASSYSGTGYQPQHF,TGTGCCAGCAGTTACTCCGGGACAGGGTATCAGCCCCAGCATTTT,TRBD1,TRBV6-2/TRBV6-3,.,TRBJ1-5
CASSPTYGYTF,TGTGCCAGCAGCCCTACCTATGGCTACACCTTC,.,TRBV7-9,.,TRBJ1-2
CASSPASGSRGELFF,TGTGCCAGCAGCCCCGCTAGCGGGTCCCGCGGGGAGCTGTTTTTT,TRBD2,TRBV5-4,.,TRBJ2-2
CASSIGTGREKLFF,TGTGCCAGCAGTATAGGGACAGGGCGGGAAAAACTGTTTTTT,TRBD1,TRBV28,.,TRBJ1-4
CSVATGVNQPQHF,TGCAGCGTGGCGACAGGGGTCAATCAGCCCCAGCATTTT,TRBD1,TRBV29-1,.,TRBJ1-5
CASSPDRGQNYGYTF,TGCGCCAGCAGCCCCGACAGGGGACAGAACTATGGCTACACCTTC,TRBD1,TRBV5-1,.,TRBJ1-2
CASSSREPLEQYF,TGTGCCAGCAGCTCGAGGGAGCCCTTGGAGCAGTACTTC,.,TRBV7-2,.,TRBJ2-7
CASKTPGQGAYGYTF,TGTGCCAGCAAAACACCGGGACAGGGAGCCTATGGCTACACCTTC,TRBD1,TRBV27,few,TRBJ1-2
CASGLPRQGLNHPNSSKSNYGYTF,TGTGCTAGTGGTTTGCCAAGACAGGGGTTGAATCATCCGAATAGTTCAAAGTCTAACTATGGCTACACCTTC,TRBD1,TRBV12-5,.,TRBJ1-2
CASGAGLSTDTQYF,TGCGCCAGCGGTGCGGGACTGAGCACAGATACGCAGTATTTT,.,TRBV5-1,.,TRBJ2-3